This T cell receptor (beta chain) was identified during a study of blood T cell repertoires in COVID-19. Study-level information: The analysed material was cDNA or gDNA that came from T cells, B-cell-depleted T cells, or PBMCs.

The V end lost 3 bases, the J end lost 7 bases, and 7 bases lay between the germline ends. This CDR3 region has 12 residues. The germline CDR1 and CDR2 sequences are SGHRS and YFSETQ. As originally analysed: Reference gene primer amplification in the assay estimated nucleated cell counts. The assay was immunoSEQ multiplex PCR, and TCRdb's table has in-frame clones only and misses some. V and J calls and clone size are those listed in that table; D and trimming were worked out from the DNA. The table lists about 120,000 clones, roughly nine tenths of them singletons. This TCR came from a human donor with active COVID-19. The donor label of this sample is uncertain. Sequenced material: peripheral blood. This chain joins TRBV5-1 and TRBJ1-4; D gene uncertain. The CDR3 reads CASSWEGEKLFF. CDR3 nucleotide sequence: TGCGCCAGCAGCTGGGAGGGTGAAAAACTGTTTTTT.